This passage covers 15 T cell receptor beta chains from one sample sequenced in a study of post-analysis software for immune sequencing data. No antigen has been identified for these receptors. Overall study findings and caveats: The study found TRBV5-6, TRBV5-1 and TRBV20-1 among a handful of TRBV segments more frequent in patients than controls.

Carried by the TCR beta cDNA libraries were unique molecular identifiers. MiXCR was run by TCRdb on the PCR reads, yielding one entry per CDR3 protein. The sample includes around 400,000 distinct CDR3 sequences, approximately 42% of them seen just once. Sequencing used blood. The source is a girl aged 2 to 10 with multiple sclerosis.

The table lists this clonotype with a few counts. The V call is TRBV20-1, the J call TRBJ2-7; 8 positions match TRBD1. The length of the CDR3 is 13 residues. CDR1 is DFQATT and CDR2 is SNEGSKA in the germline V gene (reference sequence). V trimming: 7 bases; J trimming: 3 bases; junction bases outside the gene matches: 8. As DNA, the CDR3 is TGCAGTGTCCGACAGGGGCTGCTCTACGAGCAGTACTTC. This codes for CSVRQGLLYEQYF.

This sequence joins TRBV11-2 and TRBJ2-1; weak D call: TRBD2 (5 bases). The CDR3 is 17 amino acids. Per the germline V gene, CDR1 is SGHAT and CDR2 is FQNNGV. V lost 2 bases to trimming and J lost 0 bases, with 14 bases between them. The CDR3 DNA sequence: TGTGCCAGCAGCTTATCGCGGAGGACGAGCTCCTACAATGAGCAGTTCTTC. Translated: CASSLSRRTSSYNEQFF.

This clonotype was seen more than once but under ten times. The V and J genes are TRBV7-9 and TRBJ2-1; D remains ambiguous. The germline gives CDR1 SEHNR, CDR2 FQNEAQ (reference sequence). Trimming took off 11 bases at V and 6 bases at J, with 11 bases between the two ends. The CDR3 sequence is 11 residues long. CDR3 bases: TGTGCCCTTCAGCGTGGCAATGAGCAGTTCTTC. Translated: CALQRGNEQFF.

The rearrangement links TRBV9 to TRBJ2-5; 9 bases are shared with TRBD2. V shed 1 base, J shed 0 bases, and the junction held 4 bases outside the gene matches. This CDR3 is 16 amino acids long. CDR1 SGDLS and CDR2 YYNGEE come from the germline V gene. The CDR3 region is CASSVSGGTYQETQYF. Here the CDR3 DNA reads TGTGCCAGCAGCGTAAGCGGGGGGACGTACCAAGAGACCCAGTACTTC.

The genes are TRBV2 and TRBJ2-5; D tentatively fits TRBD1 or TRBD2 (5 bases each). The germline V and J ends were trimmed by 6 bases and 11 bases, with 25 bases remaining between them. The CDR3 loop spans 15 amino acids. CDR1 is SNHLY and CDR2 is FYNNEI in the germline V gene. The CDR3 here is CASRGTRAGRLEQYF. DNA for the CDR3: TGTGCCAGCAGGGGGACCCGGGCAGGTCGGCTGGAGCAGTACTTC.

This chain connects TRBV6-5 to TRBJ2-3, with 9 bases matching TRBD2. Trimming removed 2 bases from V and 0 bases from J; junction bases left unmatched: 6. CDR1 is MNHEY, CDR2 SVGAGI, per germline. The CDR3 sequence is 17 residues long. CDR3 DNA: TGTGCCAGCAGTTACCGGGCGCTAGCGGGAAGCACAGATACGCAGTATTTT. Translating gives CASSYRALAGSTDTQYF.

This clonotype was seen more than once but under ten times. The genes are TRBV5-6 and TRBJ1-5, with D uncertain. The germline V and J ends were trimmed by 2 bases and 5 bases, with 14 bases remaining between them. Looked up from germline, CDR1 is SGHDT and CDR2 is YYEEEE. The CDR3 loop spans 15 amino acids. CDR3 residues: CASSFGSRFDQPQHF. The CDR3 DNA sequence: TGTGCCAGCAGCTTTGGGTCCCGGTTCGATCAGCCCCAGCATTTT.

This clonotype was recorded at least ten times. The chain uses TRBV29-1 and TRBJ2-5; 7 bases map to TRBD1. Germline CDR1 reads SQVTM; CDR2 reads ANQGSEA. V was pared by 8 bases and J by 1 base, with 7 bases of the junction left unmatched. This CDR3 is 13 amino acids long. Here the CDR3 DNA reads TGCAGCCTGACAGGGAGCTCCCAAGAGACCCAGTACTTC. This encodes CSLTGSSQETQYF.

This clonotype showed up just a few times. The rearrangement links TRBV11-2 to TRBJ2-1, with 9 positions matching TRBD1. The V and J ends lost 7 bases and 4 bases, in that order; junction bases with no gene match: 8. Germline CDR1 and CDR2: SGHAT and FQNNGV. The CDR3 is 15 amino acids. CDR3 nucleotides: TGTGCCAGCATTTTCGGGACAGGGCTTTACAATGAGCAGTTCTTC. It translates to CASIFGTGLYNEQFF.

Ten or more counts support this clonotype. The chain is built from TRBV29-1 and TRBJ2-1; D uncertain. Germline V gives CDR1 SQVTM, CDR2 ANQGSEA. The CDR3 length is 13 residues. The V and J ends lost 4 bases and 0 bases respectively, with 7 bases between them. In DNA, the CDR3 is TGCAGCGTTGCCGGTAGCTCCTACAATGAGCAGTTCTTC. Amino acid sequence: CSVAGSSYNEQFF.

The rearrangement uses TRBV7-3 and TRBJ2-1, with D maybe TRBD2 (6 bases). The CDR3 is 15 amino acids. CDR1 and CDR2 from the germline V gene are SGHTA and FQGTGA. V was shortened by 2 bases and J by 2 bases, with 10 bases between the two germline ends. For the CDR3, the DNA is TGTGCCAGCAGCTTAGCGGGACTGACCTACAATGAGCAGTTCTTC. Amino acids: CASSLAGLTYNEQFF.

The chain has TRBV6-6 and TRBJ2-1; D remains unclear. The CDR3 loop spans 14 amino acids. V shed 2 bases and J shed 8 bases, with 13 bases lying between them. Germline V gene sequence: CDR1 MNHNY, CDR2 SVGAGI (reference sequence). This CDR3 is CASSYGLSQDEQFF. The CDR3 coding sequence is TGTGCCAGCAGTTACGGTCTGAGCCAGGATGAGCAGTTCTTC.

This rearrangement joins TRBV28 to TRBJ1-6; D perhaps matches TRBD1 (5 bases). Germline V CDR1 and CDR2: MDHEN, SYDVKM. The CDR3 runs to 17 residues. The V end lost 2 bases, the J end lost 5 bases, and 16 bases lay between the germline ends. The CDR3 bases are TGTGCCAGCAGTTTAGTCAGGATATTGGGGGATAATTCACCCCTCCACTTT. Its protein product is CASSLVRILGDNSPLHF.

Only a few counts were recorded for this clonotype. The gene calls are TRBV7-9 and TRBJ2-3; D call uncertain. The CDR3 covers 12 residues. V was cut by 5 bases and J by 5 bases, with 8 bases left in between. CDR1 and CDR2 from the germline V gene are SEHNR and FQNEAQ (reference sequence). The CDR3 region is CASSKGGDTQYF. As DNA, the CDR3 is TGTGCCAGCAGCAAAGGTGGAGATACGCAGTATTTT.

The rearrangement uses TRBV12-3 or TRBV12-4 and TRBJ1-5; D remains ambiguous. Between the trimmed V and J ends, which lost 7 bases and 1 base, there was a span of 14 bases. The CDR3 runs to 15 residues. CDR3 nucleotides: TGTGCCAGCATCTCGGGTGAATGGAGCAATCAGCCCCAGCATTTT. Translated, it gives CASISGEWSNQPQHF.